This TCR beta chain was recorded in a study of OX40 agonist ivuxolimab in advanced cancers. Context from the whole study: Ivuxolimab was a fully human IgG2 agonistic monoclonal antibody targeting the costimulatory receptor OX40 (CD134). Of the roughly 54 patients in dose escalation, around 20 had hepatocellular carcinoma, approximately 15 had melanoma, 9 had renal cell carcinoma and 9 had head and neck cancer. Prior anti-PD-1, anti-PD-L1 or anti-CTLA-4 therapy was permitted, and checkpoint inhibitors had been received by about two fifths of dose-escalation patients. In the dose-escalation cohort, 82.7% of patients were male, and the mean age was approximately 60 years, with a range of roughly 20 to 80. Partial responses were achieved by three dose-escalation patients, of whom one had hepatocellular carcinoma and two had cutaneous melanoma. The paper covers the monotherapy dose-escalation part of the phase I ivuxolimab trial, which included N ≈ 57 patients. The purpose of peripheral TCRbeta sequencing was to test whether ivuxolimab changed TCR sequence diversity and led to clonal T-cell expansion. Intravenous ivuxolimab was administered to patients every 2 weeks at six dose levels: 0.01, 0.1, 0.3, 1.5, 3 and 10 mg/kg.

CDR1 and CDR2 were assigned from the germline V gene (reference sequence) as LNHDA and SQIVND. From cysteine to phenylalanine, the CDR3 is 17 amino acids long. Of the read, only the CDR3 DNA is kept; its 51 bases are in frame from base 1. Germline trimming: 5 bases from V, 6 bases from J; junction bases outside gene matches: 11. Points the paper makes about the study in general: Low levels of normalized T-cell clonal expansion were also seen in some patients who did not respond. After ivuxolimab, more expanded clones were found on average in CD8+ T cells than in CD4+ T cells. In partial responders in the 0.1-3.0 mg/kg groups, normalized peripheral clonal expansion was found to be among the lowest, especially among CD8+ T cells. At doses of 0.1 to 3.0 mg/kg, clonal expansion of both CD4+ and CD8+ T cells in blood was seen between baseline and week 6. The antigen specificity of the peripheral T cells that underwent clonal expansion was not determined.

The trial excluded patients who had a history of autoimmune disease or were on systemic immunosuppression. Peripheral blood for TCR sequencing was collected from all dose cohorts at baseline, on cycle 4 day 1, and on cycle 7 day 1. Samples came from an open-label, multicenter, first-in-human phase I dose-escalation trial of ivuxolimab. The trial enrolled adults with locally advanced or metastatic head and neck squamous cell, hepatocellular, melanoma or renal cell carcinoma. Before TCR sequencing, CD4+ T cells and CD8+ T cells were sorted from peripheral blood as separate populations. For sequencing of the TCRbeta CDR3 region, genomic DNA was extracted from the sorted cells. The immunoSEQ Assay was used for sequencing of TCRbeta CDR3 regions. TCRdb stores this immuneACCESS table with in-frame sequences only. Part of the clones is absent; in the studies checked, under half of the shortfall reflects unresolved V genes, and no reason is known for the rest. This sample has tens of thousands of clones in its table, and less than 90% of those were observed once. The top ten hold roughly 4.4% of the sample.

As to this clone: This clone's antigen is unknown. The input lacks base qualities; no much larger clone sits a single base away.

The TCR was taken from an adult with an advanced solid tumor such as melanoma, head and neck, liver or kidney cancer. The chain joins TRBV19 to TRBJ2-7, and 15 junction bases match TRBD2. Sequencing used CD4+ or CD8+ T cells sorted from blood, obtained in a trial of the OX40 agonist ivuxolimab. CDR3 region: CASSYSGTSGGTPEQYF. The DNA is TGTGCCAGTAGTTACTCCGGGACTAGCGGGGGGACCCCCGAGCAGTACTTC.